Following are 8 T cell receptor beta chains from one sample sequenced in a study of blood T cell repertoires in COVID-19. TCRdb's table, derived via immunoSEQ multiplex PCR, lists solely in-frame clones and lacks some. The data show about 210,000 clones, 89% seen once. The sample was peripheral blood. The receptors here all came from a woman in her forties with acute or convalescent COVID-19.

This clone was picked up one time. V gene TRBV5-1 combines with J gene TRBJ1-1; D is uncertain. This CDR3 region has 15 residues. Trimming took off 0 bases at V and 1 base at J, with 10 bases between the two ends. Germline V CDR1 and CDR2: SGHRS, YFSETQ. CDR3 in DNA: TGCGCCAGCAGCTTGGACGGTAGTGAGAACACTGAAGCTTTCTTT. Translation gives CASSLDGSENTEAFF.

This chain joins TRBV9 and TRBJ1-4; 12 nucleotides agree with TRBD1. CDR3 length: 14 amino acids. CDR1 is SGDLS, CDR2 YYNGEE, per germline. With V trimmed by 4 bases and J by 10 bases, 5 bases remained unmatched. The DNA of the CDR3 is TGTGCCAGCAGCTCGGGACAGGGGGCTGGAAAACTGTTTTTT. It yields the protein CASSSGQGAGKLFF.

V is TRBV11-2 and J is TRBJ2-1; 9 nucleotides align to TRBD2. The J segment lost 8 bases and the V segment lost 5 bases, leaving 19 bases of the junction unmatched. Germline V gene sequence: CDR1 SGHAT, CDR2 FQNNGV. The CDR3 loop spans 18 amino acids. The CDR3 DNA is TGTGCCAGCAGCCAATTACTGGCGGGGGGGCGAGCGGTGGATGAGCAGTTCTTC. Protein sequence: CASSQLLAGGRAVDEQFF. Looking up the rest from reference TRBV11-2 and TRBJ2-1 gives the full variable domain: EAGVAQSPRYKIIEKRQSVAFWCNPISGHATLYWYQQILGQGPKLLIQFQNNGVVDDSQLPKDRFSAERLKGVDSTLKIQPAKLEDSAVYLCASSQLLAGGRAVDEQFFGPGTRLTVL.

The rearrangement uses TRBV9 and TRBJ1-1; TRBD1 might be the D (6 bases). Germline loops: CDR1 SGDLS, CDR2 YYNGEE. The CDR3 loop spans 15 amino acids. V was clipped by 0 bases and J by 3 bases, with 12 bases between them. The DNA for the CDR3 is TGTGCCAGCAGCGTAGGGGGCGCAGGGGACACTGAAGCTTTCTTT. This translates into CASSVGGAGDTEAFF.

DNA for the CDR3: TGTGCCAGTAGTATAGTGACAGGGCCCTACAATGAGCAGTTCTTC. Amino acids: CASSIVTGPYNEQFF. The J gene is TRBJ2-1, the V gene TRBV19; TRBD1 matches 7 bases. The CDR3 consists of 15 residues. Losses at the gene ends were 1 base for V and 2 bases for J; bases not matched to a gene: 2. Germline V gene sequence: CDR1 LNHDA, CDR2 SQIVND (reference sequence).

This clone has a single count. The gene calls are TRBV4-1 and TRBJ1-1, with TRBD1 identical over 9 bases. CDR3 size: 15 residues. The trim removed 4 bases at V and 4 bases at J, leaving 7 bases unmatched. The germline CDR1 and CDR2 sequences are MGHRA and YSYEKL. As DNA, the CDR3 is TGCGCCAGCAGCCCTCAACAGGGGGCGCTCACTGAAGCTTTCTTT. Its translation is CASSPQQGALTEAFF.

The J gene is TRBJ2-5, the V gene TRBV9; 8 bases agree with TRBD2. Germline CDR1 and CDR2: SGDLS and YYNGEE. The CDR3 length is 18 residues. The V segment lost 4 bases and the J segment 2 bases; nucleotides outside the gene matches: 16. The CDR3 protein is CASSFSPSQRGPQETQYF. The CDR3, as DNA: TGTGCCAGCAGCTTCAGCCCAAGTCAGCGGGGGCCGCAAGAGACCCAGTACTTC.

The V gene is TRBV7-9, the J gene TRBJ1-1; 7 positions match TRBD1. The CDR3 runs 12 residues. Losses at the gene ends were 4 bases for V and 10 bases for J; bases not matched to a gene: 6. The germline V gene encodes CDR1 SEHNR and CDR2 FQNEAQ (reference sequence). CDR3 protein: CASSSTDRRAFF. In DNA, the CDR3 is TGTGCCAGCAGCTCCACGGACAGGCGAGCTTTCTTT.